Detailed here is one T cell receptor beta chain. Its specificity is not known. Trimming left V 6 bases short and J 4 bases short, with 18 bases between. This CDR3 region has 15 residues. Germline assignment: CDR1 SGHTA and CDR2 FQGNSA. These data originate in a study of vaccination and CD4 T cells after COVID-19. The wider study: Overlapping peptides of the spike proteins of SARS-CoV-2, HCoV-NL63, HCoV-OC43 and HCoV-229E were used for cell stimulation.

The treatment is: approximately nine-day PBMC culture with coronavirus spike peptide pools or control peptides (ViraFEST assay). TCR sequencing followed the expansion of antigen-specific T cells with peptide pools in ViraFEST. Study-level findings and limits: Counts of SARS-CoV-2-reactive clonotypes had a median that went from about 20 to 38, a nonsignificant change.

Oncomine TCR Beta short-read sequencing was applied to DNA from cultured CD4+ T cells. The source of extracted genomic DNA was cultured CD4+ T cells. One entry per CDR3 protein results from TCRdb running MiXCR on the PCR reads. The table lists roughly 3,200 distinct CDR3 sequences, approximately 80% of them singletons. The source of this sequence is a human donor who had recovered from COVID-19. This chain links TRBV7-2 with TRBJ1-2; no reliable D call. The material sequenced was CD4+ T cells from blood, cultured in vitro. CDR3 in amino acids: CASRIGGGLPYGYTF. CDR3 in DNA: TGTGCCAGCAGGATAGGAGGAGGGCTTCCCTATGGCTACACCTTC. Supplemented by reference TRBV7-2 and TRBJ1-2, the full variable domain reads GAGVSQSPSNKVTEKGKDVELRCDPISGHTALYWYRQSLGQGLEFLIYFQGNSAPDKSGLPSDRFSAERTGGSVSTLTIQRTQQEDSAVYLCASRIGGGLPYGYTFGSGTRLTVV.